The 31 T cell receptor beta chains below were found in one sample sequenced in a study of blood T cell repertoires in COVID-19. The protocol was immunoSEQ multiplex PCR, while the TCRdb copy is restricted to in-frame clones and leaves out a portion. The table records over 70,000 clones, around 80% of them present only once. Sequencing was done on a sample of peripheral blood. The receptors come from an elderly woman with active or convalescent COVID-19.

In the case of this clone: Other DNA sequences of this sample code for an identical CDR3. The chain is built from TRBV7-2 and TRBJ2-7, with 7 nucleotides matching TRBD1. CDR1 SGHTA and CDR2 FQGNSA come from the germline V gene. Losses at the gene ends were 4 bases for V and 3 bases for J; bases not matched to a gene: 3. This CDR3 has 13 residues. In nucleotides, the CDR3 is TGTGCCAGCAGCTGGGACAGTAGCTACGAGCAGTACTTC. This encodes CASSWDSSYEQYF.

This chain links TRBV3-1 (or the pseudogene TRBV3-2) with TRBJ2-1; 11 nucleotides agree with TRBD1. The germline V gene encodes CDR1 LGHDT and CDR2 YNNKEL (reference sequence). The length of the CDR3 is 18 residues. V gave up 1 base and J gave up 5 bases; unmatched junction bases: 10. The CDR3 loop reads CASSQVHPGQGGDNEQFF. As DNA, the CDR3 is TGTGCCAGCAGCCAAGTTCACCCGGGACAGGGGGGGGACAATGAGCAGTTCTTC.

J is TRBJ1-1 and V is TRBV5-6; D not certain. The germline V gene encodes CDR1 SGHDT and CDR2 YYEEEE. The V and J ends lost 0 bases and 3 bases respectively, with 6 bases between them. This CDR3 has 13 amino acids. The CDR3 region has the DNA TGTGCCAGCAGCTTGGGGCGGGACACTGAAGCTTTCTTT. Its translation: CASSLGRDTEAFF.

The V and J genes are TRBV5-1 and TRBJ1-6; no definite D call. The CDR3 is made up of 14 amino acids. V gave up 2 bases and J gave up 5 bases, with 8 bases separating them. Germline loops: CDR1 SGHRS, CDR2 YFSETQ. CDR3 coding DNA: TGCGCCAGCAGCTTAACCAGTGATAATTCACCCCTCCACTTT. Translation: CASSLTSDNSPLHF.

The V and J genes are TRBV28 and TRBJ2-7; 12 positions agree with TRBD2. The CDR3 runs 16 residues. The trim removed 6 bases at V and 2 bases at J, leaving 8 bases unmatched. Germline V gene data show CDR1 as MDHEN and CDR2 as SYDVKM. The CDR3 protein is CASRPTSGGRTYEQYF. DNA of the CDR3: TGTGCCAGCAGACCAACTAGCGGGGGGAGAACCTACGAGCAGTACTTC.

CDR3: CASKGALLSPQHF. As DNA, the CDR3 is TGTGCCAGTAAGGGGGCATTACTGTCGCCCCAGCATTTT. The V gene is TRBV28, the J gene TRBJ1-5, with TRBD1 matching 7 bases. J gave up 9 bases and V 9 bases, and 11 bases lay outside the gene matches. The CDR3 is made up of 13 amino acids. Per germline, CDR1 MDHEN and CDR2 SYDVKM.

The CDR3 here is CASSLLRNTGELFF. The CDR3 DNA sequence: TGTGCCAGCAGTTTATTGAGAAACACCGGGGAGCTGTTTTTT. The gene calls are TRBV27 and TRBJ2-2; no definite D call. Germline V gives CDR1 MNHEY, CDR2 SMNVEV (reference sequence). This CDR3 spans 14 amino acids. V lost 1 base to trimming and J lost 2 bases, with 5 bases between them.

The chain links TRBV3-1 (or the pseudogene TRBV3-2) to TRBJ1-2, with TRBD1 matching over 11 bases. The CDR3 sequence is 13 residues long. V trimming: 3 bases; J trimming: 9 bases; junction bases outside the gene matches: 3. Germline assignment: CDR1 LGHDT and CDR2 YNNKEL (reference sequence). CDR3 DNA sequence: TGTGCCAGCAGCCATGGACAGGGGGCTAGCTACACCTTC. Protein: CASSHGQGASYTF.

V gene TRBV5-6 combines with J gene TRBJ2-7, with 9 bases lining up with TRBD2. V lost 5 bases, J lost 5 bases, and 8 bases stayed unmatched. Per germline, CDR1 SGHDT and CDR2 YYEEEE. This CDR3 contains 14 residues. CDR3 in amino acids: CASSRGRGRDEQYF. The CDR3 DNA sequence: TGTGCCAGCAGTCGCGGGAGGGGGCGGGACGAGCAGTACTTC.

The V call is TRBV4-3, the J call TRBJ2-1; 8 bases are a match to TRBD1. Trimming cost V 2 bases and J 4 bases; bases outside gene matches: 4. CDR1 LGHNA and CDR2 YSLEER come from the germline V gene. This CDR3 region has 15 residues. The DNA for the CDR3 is TGCGCCAGCAGCCAAACACAGGGGGTGTACAATGAGCAGTTCTTC. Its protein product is CASSQTQGVYNEQFF.

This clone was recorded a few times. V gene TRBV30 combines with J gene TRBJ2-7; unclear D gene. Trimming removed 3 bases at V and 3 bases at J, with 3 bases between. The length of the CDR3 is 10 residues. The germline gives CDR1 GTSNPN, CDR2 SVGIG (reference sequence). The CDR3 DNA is TGTGCCTGGAGCAACTACGAGCAGTACTTC. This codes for CAWSNYEQYF.

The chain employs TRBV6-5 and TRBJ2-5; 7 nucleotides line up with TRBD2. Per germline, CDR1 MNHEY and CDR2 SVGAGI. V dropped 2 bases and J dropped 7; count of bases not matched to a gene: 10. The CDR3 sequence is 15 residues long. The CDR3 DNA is TGTGCCAGCAGTTACGGGCAGGGAGGGTACGGGACCCAGTACTTC. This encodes CASSYGQGGYGTQYF.

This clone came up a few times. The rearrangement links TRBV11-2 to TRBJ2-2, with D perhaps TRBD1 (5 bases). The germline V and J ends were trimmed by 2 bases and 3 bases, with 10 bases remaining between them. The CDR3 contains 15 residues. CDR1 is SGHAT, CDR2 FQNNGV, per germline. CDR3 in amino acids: CASSLRQGYTGELFF. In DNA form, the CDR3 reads TGTGCCAGCAGCTTACGGCAGGGTTACACCGGGGAGCTGTTTTTT.

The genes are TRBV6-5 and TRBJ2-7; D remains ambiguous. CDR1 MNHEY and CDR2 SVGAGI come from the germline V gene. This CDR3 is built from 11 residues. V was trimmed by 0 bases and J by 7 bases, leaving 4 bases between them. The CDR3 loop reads CASSYSTEQYF. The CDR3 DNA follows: TGTGCCAGCAGTTACTCAACAGAGCAGTACTTC.

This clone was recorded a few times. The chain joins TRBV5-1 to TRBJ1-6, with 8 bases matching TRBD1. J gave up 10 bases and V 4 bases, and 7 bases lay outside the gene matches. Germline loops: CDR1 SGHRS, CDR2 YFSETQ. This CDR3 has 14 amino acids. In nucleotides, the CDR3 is TGCGCCAGCAGCCCCGGGACAGGACGATCACCCCTCCACTTT. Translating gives CASSPGTGRSPLHF.

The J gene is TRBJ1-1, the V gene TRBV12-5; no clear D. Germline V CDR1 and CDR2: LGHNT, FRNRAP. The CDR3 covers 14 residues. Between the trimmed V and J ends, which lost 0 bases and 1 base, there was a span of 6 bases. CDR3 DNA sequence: TGTGCTAGTGGTTTGGTCGGGAGGAACACTGAAGCTTTCTTT. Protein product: CASGLVGRNTEAFF.

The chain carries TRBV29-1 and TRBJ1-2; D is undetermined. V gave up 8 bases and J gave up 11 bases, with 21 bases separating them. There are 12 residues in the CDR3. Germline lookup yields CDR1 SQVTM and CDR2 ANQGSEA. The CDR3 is CSLEGERGSYTF. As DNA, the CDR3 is TGCAGCCTAGAAGGCGAAAGAGGCTCATACACCTTC.

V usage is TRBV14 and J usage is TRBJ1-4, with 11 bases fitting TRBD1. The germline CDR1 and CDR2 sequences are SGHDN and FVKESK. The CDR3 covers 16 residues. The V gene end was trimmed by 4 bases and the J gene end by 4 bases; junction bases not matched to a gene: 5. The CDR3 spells CASSRGQGVGNEKLFF. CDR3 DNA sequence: TGTGCCAGCAGCCGGGGACAGGGGGTCGGTAATGAAAAACTGTTTTTT. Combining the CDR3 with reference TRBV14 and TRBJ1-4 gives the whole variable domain EAGVTQFPSHSVIEKGQTVTLRCDPISGHDNLYWYRRVMGKEIKFLLHFVKESKQDESGMPNNRFLAERTGGTYSTLKVQPAELEDSGVYFCASSRGQGVGNEKLFFGSGTQLSVL.

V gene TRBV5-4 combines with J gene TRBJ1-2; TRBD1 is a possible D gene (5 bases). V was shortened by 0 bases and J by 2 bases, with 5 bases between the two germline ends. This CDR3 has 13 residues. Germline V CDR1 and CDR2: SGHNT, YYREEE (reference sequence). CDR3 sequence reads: CASSLEGNYGYTF. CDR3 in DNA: TGTGCCAGCAGCTTGGAGGGGAACTATGGCTACACCTTC.

The chain's CDR3 is CASRPDRAPTDTQYF. DNA of the CDR3: TGTGCCAGCAGGCCTGACAGGGCGCCCACAGATACGCAGTATTTT. The chain joins TRBV7-2 to TRBJ2-3; 7 bases line up with TRBD1. With 6 bases clipped from V and 2 bases from J, the junction kept 8 bases outside the gene matches. Looked up from germline, CDR1 is SGHTA and CDR2 is FQGNSA. The CDR3 is 15 amino acids.

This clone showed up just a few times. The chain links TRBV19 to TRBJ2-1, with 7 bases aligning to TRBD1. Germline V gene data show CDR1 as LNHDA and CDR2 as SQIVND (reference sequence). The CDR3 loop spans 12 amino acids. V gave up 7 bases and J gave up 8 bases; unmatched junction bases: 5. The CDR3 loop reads CASTTDRDEQFF. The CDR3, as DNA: TGTGCCAGTACTACCGACAGGGATGAGCAGTTCTTC.

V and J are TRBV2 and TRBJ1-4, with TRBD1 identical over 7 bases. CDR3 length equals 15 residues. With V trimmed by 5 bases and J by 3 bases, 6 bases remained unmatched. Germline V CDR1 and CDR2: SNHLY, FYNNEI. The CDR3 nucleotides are TGTGCCAGCAGTCCCCTACAGGGGTCTAATGAAAAACTGTTTTTT. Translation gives CASSPLQGSNEKLFF.

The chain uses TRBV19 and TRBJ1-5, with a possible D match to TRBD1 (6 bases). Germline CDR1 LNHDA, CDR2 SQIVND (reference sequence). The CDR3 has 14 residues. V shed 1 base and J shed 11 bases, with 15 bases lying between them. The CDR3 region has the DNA TGTGCCAGTAGTATAGCCCAGGGGCCAAACGCCCAGCATTTT. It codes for CASSIAQGPNAQHF.

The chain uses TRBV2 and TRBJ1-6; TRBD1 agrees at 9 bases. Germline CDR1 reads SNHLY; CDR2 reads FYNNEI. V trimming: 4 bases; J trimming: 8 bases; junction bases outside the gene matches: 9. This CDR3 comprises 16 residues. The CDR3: CASSGQPGQGYSPLHF. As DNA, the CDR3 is TGTGCCAGCAGTGGGCAGCCAGGACAGGGGTATTCACCCCTCCACTTT.

The CDR3 sequence: CASRDDRGNEKLFF. The CDR3 DNA sequence: TGTGCCAGCAGGGACGACAGGGGAAATGAAAAACTGTTTTTT. V and J are TRBV25-1 and TRBJ1-4; TRBD1 matches 8 bases. Germline CDR1 reads MGHDK; CDR2 reads SYGVNS. With V trimmed by 6 bases and J by 5 bases, 5 bases remained unmatched. This CDR3 is built from 14 residues.

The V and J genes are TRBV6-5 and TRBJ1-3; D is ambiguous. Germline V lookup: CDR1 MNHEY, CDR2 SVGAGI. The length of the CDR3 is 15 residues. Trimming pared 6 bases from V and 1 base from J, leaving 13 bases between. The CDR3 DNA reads TGTGCCAGCAGACCTTCCGGGGATTCTGGAAACACCATATATTTT. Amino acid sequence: CASRPSGDSGNTIYF.

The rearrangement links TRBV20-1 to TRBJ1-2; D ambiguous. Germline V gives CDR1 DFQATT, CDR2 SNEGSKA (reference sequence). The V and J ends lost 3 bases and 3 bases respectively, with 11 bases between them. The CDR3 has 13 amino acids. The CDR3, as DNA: TGCAGTGCTAGTCCCGTACAGTACTATGGCTACACCTTC. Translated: CSASPVQYYGYTF.

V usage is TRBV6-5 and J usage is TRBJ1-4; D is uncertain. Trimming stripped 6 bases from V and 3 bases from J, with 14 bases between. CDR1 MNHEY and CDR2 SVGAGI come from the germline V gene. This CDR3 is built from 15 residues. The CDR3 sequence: CASSKRRTANEKLFF. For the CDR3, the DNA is TGTGCCAGCAGCAAAAGGAGGACGGCTAATGAAAAACTGTTTTTT.

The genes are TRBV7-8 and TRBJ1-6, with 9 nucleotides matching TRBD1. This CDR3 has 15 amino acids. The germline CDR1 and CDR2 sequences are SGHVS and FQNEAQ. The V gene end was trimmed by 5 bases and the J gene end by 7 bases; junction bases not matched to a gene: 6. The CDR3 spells CASSKTGTGNSPLHF. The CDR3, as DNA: TGTGCCAGCAGCAAGACCGGGACAGGGAATTCACCCCTCCACTTT.

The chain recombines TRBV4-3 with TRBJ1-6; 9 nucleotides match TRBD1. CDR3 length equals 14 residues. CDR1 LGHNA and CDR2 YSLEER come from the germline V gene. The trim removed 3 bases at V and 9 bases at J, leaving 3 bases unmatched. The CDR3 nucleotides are TGCGCCAGCAGCCAGGGACAGGGCAGTTCACCCCTCCACTTT. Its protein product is CASSQGQGSSPLHF.

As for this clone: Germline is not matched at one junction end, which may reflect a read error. The CDR3: CAIRGGQGAPYDYTF. CDR3 sequence (DNA): TGTGCCATCAGGGGGGGACAGGGGGCACCATATGACTACACCTTC. The chain joins TRBV10-3 to TRBJ1-2; 12 nucleotides match TRBD1. The CDR3 extends over 15 amino acids. Germline-derived CDR1 and CDR2 are ENHRY and SYGVKD.